The source of this T cell receptor beta chain is a study of CD8+CD57+ T cells in acquired aplastic anemia. Study-wide background: The average for DNA from sorted CD4+ and CD8+ cells was around 3.5 ug.

The study profiled TCR beta VDJ and CDR3 using genomic DNA as template. One entry per CDR3 protein, called by TCRdb with MiXCR from the reads. The sample includes more than 150,000 distinct CDR3 sequences, less than 50% of them seen just once. Only patients with CD8+CD57+ cell expansion on flow cytometry were chosen for sequencing. Sequencing was performed on sorted CD4+, CD8+, or CD8+CD57+ T cells (not recorded which) from PBMCs. This TCR derives from a human donor with aplastic anemia.

The CDR3 DNA reads TGCAGCGTTGCCGGACTAGCGGGGAGCACAGATACGCAGTATTTT. It yields the protein CSVAGLAGSTDTQYF. The chain has TRBV29-1 and TRBJ2-3, with 12 bases that match TRBD2. This CDR3 is 15 amino acids long. Germline V gene sequence: CDR1 SQVTM, CDR2 ANQGSEA. The J segment lost 0 bases and the V segment lost 4 bases, leaving 2 bases of the junction unmatched.